This T cell receptor (beta chain) was identified during a study of monozygotic twins with cystic fibrosis. Profiled with immunoSEQ multiplex PCR; TCRdb holds only in-frame clones, not every one. Of roughly 32,000 clones in the sample, roughly 96% were seen once. The length of the CDR3 is 14 residues. Germline trimming cut 4 bases from V and 9 bases from J; bases unmatched to any gene: 9. CDR1 is SGHAT, CDR2 FQNNGV, per germline. J is TRBJ2-1 and V is TRBV11-2, with 7 bases lining up with TRBD2. This TCR was sampled from a girl aged 2-9 years with cystic fibrosis. The sample was blood. CDR3 residues: CASSSWTSIAEQFF. CDR3 nucleotides: TGTGCCAGCAGCTCCTGGACTAGTATTGCTGAGCAGTTCTTC.